A selection of T cell receptor beta chains follows, all from one sample in a study of T cells in Graves' hyperthyroidism and ophthalmopathy. A single record per CDR3 protein comes from TCRdb applying MiXCR to the multiplex PCR reads. This table holds 600,000 to 900,000 distinct CDR3 sequences, approximately 16% found once. What was sequenced was blood. The receptors here all came from a man aged 18 to 35 with Graves' hyperthyroidism. Each CDR3 is given with its conserved first and last residue. The order of the fields is V gene, D gene, J gene, clone size, CDR3 DNA, CDR3 protein. The D gene is left open where the match is weak. The size field is filled for only some rows; it gives once, few, many or a size class.

v_call: TRBV2
d_call: TRBD2
j_call: TRBJ2-7
clone_size: many
cdr3_nt: TGTGCCAGCAGGGGGACTAGCGGGAAGGGAACCTACGAGCAGTACTTC
cdr3_aa: CASRGTSGKGTYEQYF

v_call: TRBV7-8
d_call: .
j_call: TRBJ2-2
clone_size: many
cdr3_nt: TGTGCCAGCAGCCCTACTCTCTCTACTACAACCAAGGCCGGGGAGCTGTTTTTT
cdr3_aa: CASSPTLSTTTKAGELFF

v_call: TRBV20-1
d_call: .
j_call: TRBJ1-1
clone_size: many
cdr3_nt: TGCAGTGCTTTCTGGGGTGGGTACACTGAAGCTTTCTTT
cdr3_aa: CSAFWGGYTEAFF

v_call: TRBV24-1
d_call: TRBD1
j_call: TRBJ1-2
clone_size: few
cdr3_nt: TGTGCCACCAGTGATTCTGGGACAGGTGGCTACACCTTC
cdr3_aa: CATSDSGTGGYTF

v_call: TRBV5-1
d_call: .
j_call: TRBJ1-6
clone_size: .
cdr3_nt: TGCGCCAGCAGCTTGGAACCCCTCGGGAATTCACCCCTCCACTTT
cdr3_aa: CASSLEPLGNSPLHF

v_call: TRBV2
d_call: .
j_call: TRBJ1-5
clone_size: few
cdr3_nt: TGTGCCAGCAGTGAAGAGGGGGGAAGTCAGCCCCAGCATTTT
cdr3_aa: CASSEEGGSQPQHF

v_call: TRBV28
d_call: TRBD1
j_call: TRBJ1-6
clone_size: .
cdr3_nt: TGTGCCAGCAAGGGGGCGCGGAATTCACCCCTCCACTTT
cdr3_aa: CASKGARNSPLHF

v_call: TRBV4-3
d_call: .
j_call: TRBJ1-4
clone_size: .
cdr3_nt: TGCGCCAGCAGCCAAGATGGAGCAATGGAAAAACTGTTTTTT
cdr3_aa: CASSQDGAMEKLFF

v_call: TRBV12-5
d_call: TRBD2
j_call: TRBJ2-1
clone_size: few
cdr3_nt: TGTGCTAGTGGGGGACTAGCGGGTACCTACAATGAGCAGTTCTTC
cdr3_aa: CASGGLAGTYNEQFF

v_call: TRBV28
d_call: .
j_call: TRBJ1-1
clone_size: .
cdr3_nt: TGTGCCAGCAGTGCCTCAGATGATGCAACTGAAGCTTTCTTT
cdr3_aa: CASSASDDATEAFF

v_call: TRBV20-1
d_call: .
j_call: TRBJ1-5
clone_size: .
cdr3_nt: TGCAGTGCTGCGGGCTTGGGGGGCTATCAGCCCCAGCATTTT
cdr3_aa: CSAAGLGGYQPQHF

v_call: TRBV4-1
d_call: TRBD2
j_call: TRBJ2-5
clone_size: few
cdr3_nt: TGCGCCAGCAGCCAAGATCCCGGACTAGACGGGGAGACCCAGTACTTC
cdr3_aa: CASSQDPGLDGETQYF

v_call: TRBV11-3
d_call: TRBD2
j_call: TRBJ2-5
clone_size: many
cdr3_nt: TGTGCCAGCAGCTTGGGGGGGGACCAAGAGACCCAGTACTTC
cdr3_aa: CASSLGGDQETQYF

v_call: TRBV7-8
d_call: TRBD2
j_call: TRBJ2-3
clone_size: many
cdr3_nt: TGTGCCAGCAGCTCTGGGACTAGCGGGAGGTTGCAGTATTTT
cdr3_aa: CASSSGTSGRLQYF

v_call: TRBV19
d_call: .
j_call: TRBJ2-7
clone_size: few
cdr3_nt: TGTGCCAGTAGTATAGGCGGCCGCTACGAGCAGTACTTC
cdr3_aa: CASSIGGRYEQYF

v_call: TRBV24-1
d_call: TRBD1
j_call: TRBJ2-1
clone_size: few
cdr3_nt: TGTGCCACCAGTGATTGGGGACAGGGGTCGTACAATGAGCAGTTCTTC
cdr3_aa: CATSDWGQGSYNEQFF

v_call: TRBV2
d_call: TRBD2
j_call: TRBJ2-2
clone_size: many
cdr3_nt: TGTGCCAGCAGTGGGACTAGCGGGAGATTAAGCGGGGAGCTGTTTTTT
cdr3_aa: CASSGTSGRLSGELFF

v_call: TRBV5-1
d_call: TRBD1
j_call: TRBJ2-7
clone_size: many
cdr3_nt: TGCGCCAGCAGCTTGTCGACAGGGTTTGACGAGCAGTACTTC
cdr3_aa: CASSLSTGFDEQYF

v_call: TRBV12-5
d_call: .
j_call: TRBJ2-1
clone_size: few
cdr3_nt: TGTGCTAGTGGGGTCCGGGTCTCCTACAATGAGCAGTTCTTC
cdr3_aa: CASGVRVSYNEQFF

v_call: TRBV12-3/TRBV12-4
d_call: .
j_call: TRBJ1-5
clone_size: many
cdr3_nt: TGTGCCAGCAGTTTGAGTGGGTACAATCAGCCCCAGCATTTT
cdr3_aa: CASSLSGYNQPQHF